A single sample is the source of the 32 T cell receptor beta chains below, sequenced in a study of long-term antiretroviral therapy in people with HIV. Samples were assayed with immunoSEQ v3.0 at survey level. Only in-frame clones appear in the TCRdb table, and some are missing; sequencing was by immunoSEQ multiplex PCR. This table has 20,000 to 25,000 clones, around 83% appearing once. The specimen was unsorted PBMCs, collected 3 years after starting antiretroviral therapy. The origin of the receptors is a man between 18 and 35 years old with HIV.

CDR3 coding DNA: TGTGCCAGCAGTCGTACCACCTTTGGACAGGAGAACACTGAAGCTTTCTTT. Protein: CASSRTTFGQENTEAFF. This chain uses TRBV7-6 with TRBJ1-1; 7 bases match TRBD1. The CDR3 loop spans 17 amino acids. V lost 6 bases to trimming and J lost 1 base; unmatched junction nucleotides: 14. Germline V gene sequence: CDR1 SGHVS, CDR2 FNYEAQ.

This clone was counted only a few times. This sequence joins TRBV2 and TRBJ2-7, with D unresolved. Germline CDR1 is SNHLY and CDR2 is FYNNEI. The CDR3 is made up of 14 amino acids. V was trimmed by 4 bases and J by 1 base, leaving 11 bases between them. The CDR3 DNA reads TGTGCCAGCAGTGTACGCCCCCCTTCCTACGAGCAGTACTTC. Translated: CASSVRPPSYEQYF. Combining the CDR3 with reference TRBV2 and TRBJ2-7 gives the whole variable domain EPEVTQTPSHQVTQMGQEVILRCVPISNHLYFYWYRQILGQKVEFLVSFYNNEISEKSEIFDDQFSVERPDGSNFTLKIRSTKLEDSAMYFCASSVRPPSYEQYFGPGTRLTVT.

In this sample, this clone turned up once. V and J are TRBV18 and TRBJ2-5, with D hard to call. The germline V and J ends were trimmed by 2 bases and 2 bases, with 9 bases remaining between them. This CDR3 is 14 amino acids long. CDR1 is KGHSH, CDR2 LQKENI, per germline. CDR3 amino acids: CASSPMENQETQYF. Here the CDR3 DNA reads TGTGCCAGCTCACCAATGGAAAATCAAGAGACCCAGTACTTC.

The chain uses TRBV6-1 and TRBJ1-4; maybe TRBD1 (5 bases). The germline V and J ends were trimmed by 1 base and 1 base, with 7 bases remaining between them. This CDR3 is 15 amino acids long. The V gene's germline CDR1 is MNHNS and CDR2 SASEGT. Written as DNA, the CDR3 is TGTGCCAGCAGTGAAGTTGGGGGAACTAATGAAAAACTGTTTTTT. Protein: CASSEVGGTNEKLFF.

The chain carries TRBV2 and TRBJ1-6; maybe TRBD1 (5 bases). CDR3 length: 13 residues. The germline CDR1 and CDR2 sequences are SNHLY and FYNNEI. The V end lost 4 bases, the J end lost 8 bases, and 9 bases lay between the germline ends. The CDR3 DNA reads TGTGCCAGCAGTGGAGGGGCGGATTCACCCCTCCACTTT. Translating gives CASSGGADSPLHF.

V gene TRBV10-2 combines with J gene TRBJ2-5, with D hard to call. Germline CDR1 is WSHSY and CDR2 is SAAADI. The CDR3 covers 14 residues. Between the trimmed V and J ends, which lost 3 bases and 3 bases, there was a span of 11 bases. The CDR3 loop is CASSEYENKETQYF. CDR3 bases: TGCGCCAGCAGTGAATATGAGAACAAAGAGACCCAGTACTTC.

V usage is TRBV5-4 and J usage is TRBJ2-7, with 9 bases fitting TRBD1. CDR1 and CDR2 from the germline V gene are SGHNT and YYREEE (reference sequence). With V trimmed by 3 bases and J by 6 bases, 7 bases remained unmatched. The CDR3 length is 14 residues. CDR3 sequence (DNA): TGTGCCAGCAGCTGGGACAGGGCCCCCGCCGAGCAGTACTTC. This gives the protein CASSWDRAPAEQYF.

The CDR3 region is CSADSNRELFF. The CDR3 region has the DNA TGCAGTGCGGACTCCAATCGGGAGCTGTTTTTT. The V gene is TRBV20-1, the J gene TRBJ2-2, with D perhaps TRBD2 (5 bases). The CDR3 has 11 amino acids. Trimming pared 6 bases from V and 9 bases from J, leaving 11 bases between. Germline V lookup: CDR1 DFQATT, CDR2 SNEGSKA (reference sequence).

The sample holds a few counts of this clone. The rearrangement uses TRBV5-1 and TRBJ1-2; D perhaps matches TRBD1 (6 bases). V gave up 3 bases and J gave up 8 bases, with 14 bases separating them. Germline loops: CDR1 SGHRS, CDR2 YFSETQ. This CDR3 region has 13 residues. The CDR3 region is CASSSTGNGGYTF. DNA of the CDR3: TGCGCCAGCAGCTCAACAGGGAACGGCGGCTACACCTTC.

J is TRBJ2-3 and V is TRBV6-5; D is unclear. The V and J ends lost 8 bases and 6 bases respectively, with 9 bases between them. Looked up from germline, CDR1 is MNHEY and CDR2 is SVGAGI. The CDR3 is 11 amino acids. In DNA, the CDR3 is TGTGCCAGCGAGAAACAGGATACGCAGTATTTT. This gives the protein CASEKQDTQYF.

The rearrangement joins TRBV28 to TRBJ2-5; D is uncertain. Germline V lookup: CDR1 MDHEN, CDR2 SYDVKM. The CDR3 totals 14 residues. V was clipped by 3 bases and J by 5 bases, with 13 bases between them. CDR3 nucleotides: TGTGCCAGCAGTTTGCTTGGACGGCGGGAGACCCAGTACTTC. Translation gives CASSLLGRRETQYF.

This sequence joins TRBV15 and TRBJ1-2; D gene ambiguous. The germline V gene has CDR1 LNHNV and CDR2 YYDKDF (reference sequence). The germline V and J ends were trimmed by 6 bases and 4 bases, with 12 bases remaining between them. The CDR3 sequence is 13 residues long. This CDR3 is CATRKGDFYGYTF. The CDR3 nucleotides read TGTGCCACCAGGAAAGGTGATTTCTATGGCTACACCTTC. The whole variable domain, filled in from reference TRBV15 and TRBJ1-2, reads DAMVIQNPRYQVTQFGKPVTLSCSQTLNHNVMYWYQQKSSQAPKLLFHYYDKDFNNEADTPDNFQSRRPNTSFCFLDIRSPGLGDTAMYLCATRKGDFYGYTFGSGTRLTVV.

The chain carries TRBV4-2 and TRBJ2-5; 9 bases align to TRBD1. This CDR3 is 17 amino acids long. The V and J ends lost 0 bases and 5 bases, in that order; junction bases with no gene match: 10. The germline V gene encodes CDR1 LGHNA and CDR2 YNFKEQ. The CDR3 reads CASSQETPGQGRETQYF. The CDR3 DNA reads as TGTGCCAGCAGCCAAGAGACTCCGGGACAGGGTAGGGAGACCCAGTACTTC.

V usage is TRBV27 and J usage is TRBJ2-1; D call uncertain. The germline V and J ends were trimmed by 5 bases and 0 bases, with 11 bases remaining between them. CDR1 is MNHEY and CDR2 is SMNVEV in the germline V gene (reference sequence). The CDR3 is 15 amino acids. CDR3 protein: CASSLEPFSYNEQFF. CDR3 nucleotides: TGTGCCAGCAGTCTGGAACCCTTCTCCTACAATGAGCAGTTCTTC.

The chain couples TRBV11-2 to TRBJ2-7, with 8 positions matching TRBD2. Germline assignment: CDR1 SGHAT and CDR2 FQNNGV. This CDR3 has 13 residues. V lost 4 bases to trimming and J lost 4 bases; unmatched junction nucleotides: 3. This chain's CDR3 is CASSSAGGYEQYV. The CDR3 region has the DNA TGTGCCAGCAGCTCCGCGGGGGGATACGAGCAGTACGTC.

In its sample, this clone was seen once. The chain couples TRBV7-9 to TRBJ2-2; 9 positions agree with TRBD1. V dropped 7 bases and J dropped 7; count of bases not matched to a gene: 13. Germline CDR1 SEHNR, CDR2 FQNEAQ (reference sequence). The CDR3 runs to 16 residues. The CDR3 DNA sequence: TGTGCCAGCACCATGAGGGACAGGGCAAAGATCGGGGAGCTGTTTTTT. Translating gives CASTMRDRAKIGELFF.

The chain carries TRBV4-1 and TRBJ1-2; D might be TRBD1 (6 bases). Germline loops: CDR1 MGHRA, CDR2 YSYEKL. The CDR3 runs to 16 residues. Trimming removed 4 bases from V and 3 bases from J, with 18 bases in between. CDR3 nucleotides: TGCGCCAGCAGCCCCGGAGGGGGGAGGTGGGACTATGGCTACACCTTC. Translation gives CASSPGGGRWDYGYTF.

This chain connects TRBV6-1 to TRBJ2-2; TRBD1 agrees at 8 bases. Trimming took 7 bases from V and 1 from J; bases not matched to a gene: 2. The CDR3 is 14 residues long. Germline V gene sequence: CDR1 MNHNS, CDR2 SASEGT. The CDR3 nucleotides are TGTGCCAGCACCGGACAGGGGAACACCGGGGAGCTGTTTTTT. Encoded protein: CASTGQGNTGELFF.

CDR3 in DNA: TGTGCCAGCAGTTCCGGCGCCGCTCCCAGCTATGGCTACACCTTC. It codes for CASSSGAAPSYGYTF. The chain has TRBV27 and TRBJ1-2; D remains unclear. This CDR3 spans 15 amino acids. Trimming stripped 4 bases from V and 4 bases from J, with 16 bases between. CDR1 is MNHEY, CDR2 SMNVEV, per germline (reference sequence).

The CDR3 sequence: CASSQDREETQYF. CDR3 bases: TGCGCCAGCAGCCAAGACAGGGAAGAGACCCAGTACTTC. The chain is built from TRBV4-1 and TRBJ2-5, with D maybe TRBD1 (5 bases). Per germline, CDR1 MGHRA and CDR2 YSYEKL. CDR3 length: 13 residues. Deletions cut 0 bases from V and 3 bases from J, with 5 bases between.

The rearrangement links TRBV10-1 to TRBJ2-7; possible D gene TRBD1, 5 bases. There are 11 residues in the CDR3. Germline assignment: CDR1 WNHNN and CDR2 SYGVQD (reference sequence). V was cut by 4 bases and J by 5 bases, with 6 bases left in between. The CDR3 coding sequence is TGCGCCAGCAGTGGGGGCCACGAGCAGTACTTC. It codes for CASSGGHEQYF.

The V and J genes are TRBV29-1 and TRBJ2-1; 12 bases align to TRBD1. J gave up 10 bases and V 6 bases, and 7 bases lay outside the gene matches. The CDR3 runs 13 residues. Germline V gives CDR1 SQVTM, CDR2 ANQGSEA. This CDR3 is CSVEGTGGWEQFF. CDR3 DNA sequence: TGCAGCGTGGAGGGGACAGGGGGCTGGGAGCAGTTCTTC.

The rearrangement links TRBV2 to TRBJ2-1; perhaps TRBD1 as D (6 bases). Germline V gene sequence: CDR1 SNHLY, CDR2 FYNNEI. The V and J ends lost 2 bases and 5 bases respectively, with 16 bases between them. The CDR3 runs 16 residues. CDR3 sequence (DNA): TGTGCCAGCAGTGAAAGGTGGGGGCAAGGAGACAATGAGCAGTTCTTC. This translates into CASSERWGQGDNEQFF.

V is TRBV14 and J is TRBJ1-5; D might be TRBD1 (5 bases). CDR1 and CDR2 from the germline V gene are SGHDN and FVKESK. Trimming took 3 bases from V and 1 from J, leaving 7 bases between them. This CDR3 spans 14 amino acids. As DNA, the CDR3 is TGTGCCAGCAGCCAGGCAGGGAGCAATCAGCCCCAGCATTTT. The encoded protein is CASSQAGSNQPQHF.

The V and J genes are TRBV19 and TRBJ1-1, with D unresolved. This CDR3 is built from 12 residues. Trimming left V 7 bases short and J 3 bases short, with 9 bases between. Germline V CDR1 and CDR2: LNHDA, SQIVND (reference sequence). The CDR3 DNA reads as TGTGCCAGTAATAGCAGGTACACTGAAGCTTTCTTT. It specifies CASNSRYTEAFF.

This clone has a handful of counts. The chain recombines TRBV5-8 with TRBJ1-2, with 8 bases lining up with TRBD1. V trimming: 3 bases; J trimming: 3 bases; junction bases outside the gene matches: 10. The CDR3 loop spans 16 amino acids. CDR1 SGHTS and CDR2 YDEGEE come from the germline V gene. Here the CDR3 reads CASSWQGADWHYGYTF. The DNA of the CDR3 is TGTGCCAGCAGCTGGCAGGGGGCGGACTGGCACTATGGCTACACCTTC. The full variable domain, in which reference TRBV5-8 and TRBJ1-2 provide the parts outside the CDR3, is EAGVTQSPTHLIKTRGQQATLRCSPISGHTSVYWYQQALGLGLQFLLWYDEGEERNRGNFPPRFSGRQFPNYSSELNVNALELEDSALYLCASSWQGADWHYGYTFGSGTRLTVV.

Written as DNA, the CDR3 is TGTGCCAGCAGCCCATCAGGGGTGTTCAATGAAAAACTGTTTTTT. Protein: CASSPSGVFNEKLFF. V is TRBV13 and J is TRBJ1-4, with D tentatively TRBD1 (6 bases). The CDR3 consists of 15 residues. V was trimmed by 5 bases and J by 5 bases, leaving 15 bases between them. From germline, CDR1 is PRHDT and CDR2 FYEKMQ (reference sequence).

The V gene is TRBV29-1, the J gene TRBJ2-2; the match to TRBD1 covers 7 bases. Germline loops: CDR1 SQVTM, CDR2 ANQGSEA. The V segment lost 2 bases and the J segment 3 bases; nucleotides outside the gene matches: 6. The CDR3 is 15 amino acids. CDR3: CSVEPTGEHTGELFF. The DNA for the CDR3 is TGCAGCGTTGAACCAACAGGGGAGCACACCGGGGAGCTGTTTTTT.

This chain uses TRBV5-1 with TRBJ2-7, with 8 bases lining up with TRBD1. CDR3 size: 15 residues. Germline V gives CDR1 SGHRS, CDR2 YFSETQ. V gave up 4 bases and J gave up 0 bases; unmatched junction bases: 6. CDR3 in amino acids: CASSSGQGISYEQYV. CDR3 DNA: TGCGCCAGCAGCAGTGGACAGGGAATCTCCTACGAGCAGTACGTC.

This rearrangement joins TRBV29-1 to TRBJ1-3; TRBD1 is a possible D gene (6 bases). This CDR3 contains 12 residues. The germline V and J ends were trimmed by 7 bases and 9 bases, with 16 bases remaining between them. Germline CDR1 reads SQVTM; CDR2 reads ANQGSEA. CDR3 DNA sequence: TGCAGCGCTGCGCCCACAGGGTCCACCATATATTTT. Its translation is CSAAPTGSTIYF.

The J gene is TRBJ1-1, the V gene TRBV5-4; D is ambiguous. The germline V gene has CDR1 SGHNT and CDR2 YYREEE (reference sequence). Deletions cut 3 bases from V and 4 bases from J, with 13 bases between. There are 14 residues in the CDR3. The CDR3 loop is CASSSPWGGTEAFF. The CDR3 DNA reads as TGTGCCAGCAGCTCCCCTTGGGGTGGCACTGAAGCTTTCTTT. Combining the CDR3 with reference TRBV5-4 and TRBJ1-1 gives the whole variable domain ETGVTQSPTHLIKTRGQQVTLRCSSQSGHNTVSWYQQALGQGPQFIFQYYREEENGRGNFPPRFSGLQFPNYSSELNVNALELDDSALYLCASSSPWGGTEAFFGQGTRLTVV.

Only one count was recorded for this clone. Here the CDR3 reads CASSLTGGSNQPQHF. The CDR3, as DNA: TGTGCCAGCAGCTTAACAGGGGGGAGCAATCAGCCCCAGCATTTT. This chain links TRBV7-3 with TRBJ1-5, with D possibly TRBD1 on 6 matching bases. This CDR3 is built from 15 residues. Germline CDR1 reads SGHTA; CDR2 reads FQGTGA. Trimming removed 0 bases at V and 1 base at J, with 7 bases between.